The 2 T cell receptor beta chains given below trace back to one sample, sequenced in a study of blood T cell repertoires in COVID-19. Measured with immunoSEQ multiplex PCR; TCRdb has only the in-frame clones, and not every one. Here the sample spans about 190,000 clones, approximately 85% being singletons. Source material: peripheral blood. Receptor source: a man older than 75 with COVID-19, enrolled during active disease.

The genes are TRBV9 and TRBJ2-3; perhaps TRBD2 as D (6 bases). Germline V CDR1 and CDR2: SGDLS, YYNGEE. With 1 base removed from V and 6 bases from J, the gap between germline ends came to 12 bases. The CDR3 totals 14 residues. The CDR3 sequence is CASSVTSRVDTQYF. The CDR3 DNA reads as TGTGCCAGCAGCGTAACTAGCCGGGTGGATACGCAGTATTTT.

The chain carries TRBV12-3 or TRBV12-4 and TRBJ1-5; no firm D call. V was trimmed by 7 bases and J by 4 bases, leaving 8 bases between them. The CDR3 is made up of 12 amino acids. The DNA for the CDR3 is TGTGCCAGCACTACCTCGAATCAGCCCCAGCATTTT. Its protein product is CASTTSNQPQHF.